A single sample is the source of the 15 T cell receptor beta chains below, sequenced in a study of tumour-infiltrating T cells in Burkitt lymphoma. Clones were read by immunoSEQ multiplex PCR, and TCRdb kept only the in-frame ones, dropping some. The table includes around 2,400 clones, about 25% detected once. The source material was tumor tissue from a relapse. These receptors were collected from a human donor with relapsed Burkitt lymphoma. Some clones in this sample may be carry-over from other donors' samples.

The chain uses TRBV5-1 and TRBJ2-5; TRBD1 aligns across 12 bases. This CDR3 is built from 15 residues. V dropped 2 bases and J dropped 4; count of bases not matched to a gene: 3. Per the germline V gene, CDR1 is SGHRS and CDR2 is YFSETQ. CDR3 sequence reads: CASSLPGQGAETQYF. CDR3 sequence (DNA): TGCGCCAGCAGCTTACCGGGACAGGGGGCAGAGACCCAGTACTTC.

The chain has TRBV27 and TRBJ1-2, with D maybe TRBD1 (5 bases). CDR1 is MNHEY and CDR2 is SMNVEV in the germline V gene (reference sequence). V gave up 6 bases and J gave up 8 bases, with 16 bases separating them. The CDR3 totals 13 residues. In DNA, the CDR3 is TGTGCCAGCAGACTACCAGGGATGGGAGGCTACACCTTC. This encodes CASRLPGMGGYTF.

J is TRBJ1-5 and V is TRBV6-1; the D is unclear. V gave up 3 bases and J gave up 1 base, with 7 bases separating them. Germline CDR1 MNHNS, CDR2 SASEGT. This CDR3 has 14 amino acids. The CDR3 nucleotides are TGTGCCAGCAGTGAGGCGGGAAGCAATCAGCCCCAGCATTTT. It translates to CASSEAGSNQPQHF.

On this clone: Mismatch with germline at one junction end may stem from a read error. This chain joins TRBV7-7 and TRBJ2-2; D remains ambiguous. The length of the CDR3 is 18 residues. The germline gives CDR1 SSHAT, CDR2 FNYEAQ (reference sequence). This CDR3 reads CASSRRAALGLNTGELFF. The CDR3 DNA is TGTGCTAGCAGCCGCCGGGCGGCCCTAGGATTGAACACCGGGGAGCTGTTTTTT.

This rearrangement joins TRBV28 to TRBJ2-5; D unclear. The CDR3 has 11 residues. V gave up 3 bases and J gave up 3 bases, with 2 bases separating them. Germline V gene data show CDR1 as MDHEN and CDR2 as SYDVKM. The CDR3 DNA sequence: TGTGCCAGCAGTTTTAAAGAGACCCAGTACTTC. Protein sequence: CASSFKETQYF.

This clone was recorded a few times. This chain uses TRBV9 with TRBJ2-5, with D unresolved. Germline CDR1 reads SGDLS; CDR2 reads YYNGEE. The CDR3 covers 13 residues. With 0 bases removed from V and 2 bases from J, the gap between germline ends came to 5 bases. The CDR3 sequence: CASSVDPQETQYF. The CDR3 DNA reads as TGTGCCAGCAGCGTAGACCCACAAGAGACCCAGTACTTC.

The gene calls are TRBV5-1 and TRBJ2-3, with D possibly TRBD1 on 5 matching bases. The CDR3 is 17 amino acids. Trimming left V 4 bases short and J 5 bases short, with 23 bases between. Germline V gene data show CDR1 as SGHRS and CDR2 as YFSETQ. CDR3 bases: TGCGCCAGCAGCGTTGACAGCCTCGGCACACACAGAGATACGCAGTATTTT. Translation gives CASSVDSLGTHRDTQYF. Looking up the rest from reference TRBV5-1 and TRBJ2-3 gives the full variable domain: KAGVTQTPRYLIKTRGQQVTLSCSPISGHRSVSWYQQTPGQGLQFLFEYFSETQRNKGNFPGRFSGRQFSNSRSEMNVSTLELGDSALYLCASSVDSLGTHRDTQYFGPGTRLTVL.

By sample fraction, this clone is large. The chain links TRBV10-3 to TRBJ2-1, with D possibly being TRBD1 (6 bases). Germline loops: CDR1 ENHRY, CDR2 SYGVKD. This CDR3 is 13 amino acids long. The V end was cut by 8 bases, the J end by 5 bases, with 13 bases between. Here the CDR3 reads CAIQGTVDNEQFF. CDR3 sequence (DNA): TGTGCCATCCAGGGGACCGTAGACAATGAGCAGTTCTTC.

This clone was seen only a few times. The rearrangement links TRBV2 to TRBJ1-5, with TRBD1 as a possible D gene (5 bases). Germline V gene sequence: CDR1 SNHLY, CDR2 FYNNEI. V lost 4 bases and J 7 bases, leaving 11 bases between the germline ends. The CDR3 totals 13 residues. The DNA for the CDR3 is TGTGCCAGCAGTGCCCAGGGAGACCAGCCCCAGCATTTT. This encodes CASSAQGDQPQHF.

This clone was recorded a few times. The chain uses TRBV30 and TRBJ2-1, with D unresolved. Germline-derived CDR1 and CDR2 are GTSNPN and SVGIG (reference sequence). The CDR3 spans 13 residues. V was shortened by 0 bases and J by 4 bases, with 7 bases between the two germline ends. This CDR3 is CAWSVWQYNEQFF. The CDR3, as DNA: TGTGCCTGGAGTGTGTGGCAGTACAATGAGCAGTTCTTC.

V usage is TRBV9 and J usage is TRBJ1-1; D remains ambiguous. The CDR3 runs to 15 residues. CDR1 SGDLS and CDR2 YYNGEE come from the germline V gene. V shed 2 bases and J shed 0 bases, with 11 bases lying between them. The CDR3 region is CASSVSSQMNTEAFF. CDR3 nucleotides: TGTGCCAGCAGCGTCAGTTCCCAAATGAACACTGAAGCTTTCTTT.

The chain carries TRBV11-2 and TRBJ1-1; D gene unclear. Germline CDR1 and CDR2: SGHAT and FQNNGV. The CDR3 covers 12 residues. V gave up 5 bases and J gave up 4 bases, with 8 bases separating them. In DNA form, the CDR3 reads TGTGCCAGCAGCCACACCGGCACTGAAGCTTTCTTT. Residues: CASSHTGTEAFF.

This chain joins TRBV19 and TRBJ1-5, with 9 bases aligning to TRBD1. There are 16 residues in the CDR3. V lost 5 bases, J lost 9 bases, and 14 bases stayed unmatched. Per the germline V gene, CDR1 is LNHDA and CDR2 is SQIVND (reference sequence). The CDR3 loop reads CASSFLQGAYPWPQHF. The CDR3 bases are TGTGCCAGTAGTTTCCTACAGGGGGCCTACCCTTGGCCCCAGCATTTT.

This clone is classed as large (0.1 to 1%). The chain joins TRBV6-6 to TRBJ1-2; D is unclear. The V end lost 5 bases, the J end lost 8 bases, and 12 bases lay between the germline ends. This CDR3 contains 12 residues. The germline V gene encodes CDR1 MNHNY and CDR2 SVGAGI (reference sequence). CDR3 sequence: CASSPLGRGYTF. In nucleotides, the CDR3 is TGTGCCAGCAGTCCACTGGGCCGGGGCTACACCTTC.

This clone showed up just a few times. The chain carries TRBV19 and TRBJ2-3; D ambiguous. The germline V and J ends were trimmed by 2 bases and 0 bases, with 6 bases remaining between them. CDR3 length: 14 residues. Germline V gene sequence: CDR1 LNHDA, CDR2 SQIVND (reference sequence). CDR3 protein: CASSILGSTDTQYF. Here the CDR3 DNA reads TGTGCCAGTAGTATATTGGGGAGCACAGATACGCAGTATTTT. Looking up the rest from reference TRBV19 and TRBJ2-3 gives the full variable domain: DGGITQSPKYLFRKEGQNVTLSCEQNLNHDAMYWYRQDPGQGLRLIYYSQIVNDFQKGDIAEGYSVSREKKESFPLTVTSAQKNPTAFYLCASSILGSTDTQYFGPGTRLTVL.